A selection of T cell receptor beta chains follows, all from one sample in a study of blood T cell repertoires in COVID-19. Some clones are missing from TCRdb's copy, which holds only in-frame ones; the method was immunoSEQ multiplex PCR. Here the sample spans about 130,000 clones, roughly 83% being singletons. Sample: peripheral blood. Receptor source: a woman aged 45 to 65 with acute or convalescent COVID-19. The CDR3 runs from the conserved cysteine through the conserved F or W. Fields, in order: J gene, clone size, V gene, D gene, CDR3 protein, CDR3 DNA. The D gene is left open where the match is weak. Clone size, where shown, is once, few, many, or a class for clones that have expanded.

TRBJ2-5 many TRBV24-1 NA CATSDPTGREETQYF TGTGCCACCAGTGACCCGACAGGAAGAGAAGAGACCCAGTACTTC
TRBJ2-1 NA TRBV10-3 NA CAISQGGAGSYEQFF TGTGCCATCAGCCAAGGGGGGGCAGGAAGCTATGAGCAGTTCTTC
TRBJ2-3 NA TRBV5-1 NA CASSSQAQSTDTQYF TGCGCCAGCAGCTCACAAGCGCAAAGCACAGATACGCAGTATTTT
TRBJ1-1 few TRBV9 NA CASSVESNTEAFF TGTGCCAGCAGCGTAGAAAGCAACACTGAAGCTTTCTTT
TRBJ1-6 NA TRBV19 TRBD1 CASTPDRENSPLHF TGTGCCAGTACGCCGGACAGGGAAAATTCACCCCTCCACTTT
TRBJ2-1 once TRBV3-1/TRBV3-2 TRBD1 CASSQGEGPGGLNEQFF TGTGCCAGCAGCCAAGGAGAGGGGCCAGGGGGCCTAAATGAGCAGTTCTTC
TRBJ2-7 NA TRBV6-5 TRBD2 CAGGEYEQYF TGTGCCGGGGGGGAGTACGAGCAGTACTTC
TRBJ2-7 NA TRBV19 TRBD1 CASSMDGTGKYEQYF TGTGCCAGTAGTATGGACGGGACAGGGAAATACGAGCAGTACTTC
TRBJ1-2 once TRBV29-1 NA CSVELTGWHGYTF TGCAGCGTTGAGCTGACAGGTTGGCATGGCTACACCTTC
TRBJ2-1 NA TRBV7-8 NA CASSLDRTREQFF TGTGCCAGCAGCTTAGATAGGACAAGGGAGCAGTTCTTC
TRBJ1-4 once TRBV20-1 NA CSASGGENEKLFF TGCAGTGCTAGTGGGGGGGAAAATGAAAAACTGTTTTTT
TRBJ1-2 NA TRBV19 TRBD1 CASSPGIDRGRGYTF TGTGCCAGTAGTCCCGGTATTGACAGGGGGCGCGGCTACACCTTC